Below are 15 T cell receptor beta chains sequenced from a single sample in a study of response to subunit inactivated influenza vaccine. TCRdb used MiXCR to reprocess the RT-PCR reads, holding one entry per CDR3 protein. The sample contains about 620,000 distinct CDR3 sequences, about 10% of which appear only once. The source material was PBMCs from blood, sampled on the day of vaccination. Receptors were obtained from a man in his forties or fifties who received an inactivated influenza vaccine.

The chain recombines TRBV20-1 with TRBJ1-1; D gene uncertain. Trimming pared 0 bases from V and 5 bases from J, leaving 10 bases between. The CDR3 covers 13 residues. The V gene's germline CDR1 is DFQATT and CDR2 SNEGSKA (reference sequence). CDR3 nucleotide sequence: TGCAGTGCTAGAGAGGCGATACGTACTGAAGCTTTCTTT. Translation: CSAREAIRTEAFF.

V is TRBV15 and J is TRBJ1-5; D might be TRBD1 (6 bases). CDR1 is LNHNV and CDR2 is YYDKDF in the germline V gene (reference sequence). This CDR3 has 13 residues. The V end lost 8 bases, the J end lost 7 bases, and 15 bases lay between the germline ends. Here the CDR3 DNA reads TGTGCCACCCACAGGGATTTTGGGCAGCCCCAGCATTTT. It encodes CATHRDFGQPQHF.

The CDR3 DNA reads as TGTGCCAGCGACCGGGACAGGCTTTATGGCTACACCTTC. Residues: CASDRDRLYGYTF. This chain joins TRBV2 and TRBJ1-2, with 8 bases identical to TRBD1. This CDR3 is 13 amino acids long. V trimming: 8 bases; J trimming: 5 bases; junction bases outside the gene matches: 7. Germline V gives CDR1 SNHLY, CDR2 FYNNEI.

The chain recombines TRBV6-2 or TRBV6-3 with TRBJ2-1; D uncertain. Trimming pared 7 bases from V and 8 bases from J, leaving 24 bases between. The CDR3 length is 16 residues. Germline values: CDR1 MNHEY, CDR2 SVGEGT. CDR3 DNA sequence: TGTGCCAGCACCAAGGTTCGGTTGGCGATTATCCATGAGCAGTTCTTC. Protein sequence: CASTKVRLAIIHEQFF.

This clonotype showed up just a few times. The CDR3: CASSPRASGPRSDTQYF. DNA of the CDR3: TGTGCCAGCAGCCCCCGCGCTAGCGGCCCCAGATCGGATACGCAGTATTTT. The rearrangement uses TRBV7-9 and TRBJ2-3; 7 nucleotides align to TRBD2. V was clipped by 5 bases and J by 6 bases; unmatched bases: 17. The CDR3 contains 17 residues. CDR1 and CDR2 (germline): SEHNR, FQNEAQ (reference sequence).

This clonotype was seen repeatedly, ten times or more. This chain links TRBV14 with TRBJ2-2; D is uncertain. V lost 2 bases to trimming and J lost 5 bases, with 6 bases between them. Per the germline V gene, CDR1 is SGHDN and CDR2 is FVKESK. The CDR3 loop spans 13 amino acids. CDR3 nucleotide sequence: TGTGCCAGCAGCCAAACCCCAACCGGGGAGCTGTTTTTT. Its protein product is CASSQTPTGELFF.

In this sample, this clonotype turned up a few times. The chain combines TRBV7-8 with TRBJ2-7; D may be TRBD1 (5 bases). The CDR3 covers 13 residues. CDR1 and CDR2 (germline): SGHVS, FQNEAQ. Deletions cut 5 bases from V and 3 bases from J, with 11 bases between. The CDR3, as DNA: TGTGCCAGCAGCGCCGGACAACTCTACGAGCAGTACTTC. Translating gives CASSAGQLYEQYF.

The chain's CDR3 is CASSFPEIPGQGPDTQYF. CDR3 nucleotides: TGTGCCAGCAGCTTCCCCGAGATCCCGGGACAGGGCCCAGATACGCAGTATTTT. The chain has TRBV11-2 and TRBJ2-3; TRBD1 agrees at 9 bases. The V gene end was trimmed by 3 bases and the J gene end by 4 bases; junction bases not matched to a gene: 14. Germline V lookup: CDR1 SGHAT, CDR2 FQNNGV. CDR3 length: 18 amino acids.

This clonotype was seen more than once but under ten times. CDR3 DNA sequence: TGCGCCAGCGGTCGCGGGGGGGACTTGAATGAGCAGTTCTTC. It specifies CASGRGGDLNEQFF. This chain links TRBV5-1 with TRBJ2-1; TRBD2 agrees at 9 bases. CDR3 size: 14 residues. V was clipped by 7 bases and J by 7 bases; unmatched bases: 9. Germline lookup yields CDR1 SGHRS and CDR2 YFSETQ.

This clonotype was seen more than once but under ten times. The chain carries TRBV5-6 and TRBJ1-3, with 8 bases identical to TRBD1. The trim removed 1 base at V and 4 bases at J, leaving 7 bases unmatched. This CDR3 has 16 residues. The V gene's germline CDR1 is SGHDT and CDR2 YYEEEE. The CDR3 loop is CASSLSIRGQGNTIYF. The CDR3 DNA sequence: TGTGCCAGCAGCTTGAGTATCAGGGGGCAAGGAAACACCATATATTTT.

The chain is built from TRBV11-1 and TRBJ2-6; TRBD1 matches 9 bases. The CDR3 loop spans 18 amino acids. Germline trimming cut 4 bases from V and 0 bases from J; bases unmatched to any gene: 7. Germline loops: CDR1 SGHAT, CDR2 FQDESV (reference sequence). The CDR3 loop reads CASSSGGQGFSGANVLTF. In DNA, the CDR3 is TGTGCCAGCAGCTCGGGGGGACAGGGCTTCTCTGGGGCCAACGTCCTGACTTTC.

This clonotype was recorded a few times. The CDR3 coding sequence is TGTGCCAGCACCCCGAGGGGGACTAGCGGTGAGCAGTTCTTC. Encoded protein: CASTPRGTSGEQFF. The chain couples TRBV2 to TRBJ2-1; 11 bases align to TRBD2. The CDR3 covers 14 residues. From germline, CDR1 is SNHLY and CDR2 FYNNEI. Unmatched junction bases numbered 8, after V lost 7 bases and J lost 9 bases.

The chain uses TRBV7-6 and TRBJ1-6; 9 bases align to TRBD1. Trimming cost V 5 bases and J 3 bases; bases outside gene matches: 5. The germline CDR1 and CDR2 sequences are SGHVS and FNYEAQ. CDR3 length: 16 residues. The CDR3 coding sequence is TGTGCCAGCAGCCGGGACAGGGCAAACTATAATTCACCCCTCCACTTT. Residues: CASSRDRANYNSPLHF.

This clonotype was picked up many times. The chain recombines TRBV11-2 with TRBJ2-2; D is perhaps TRBD1 (6 bases). V was shortened by 5 bases and J by 4 bases, with 8 bases between the two germline ends. Germline CDR1 SGHAT, CDR2 FQNNGV. The CDR3 sequence is 13 residues long. Written as DNA, the CDR3 is TGTGCCAGCAGCCTACAGGGCACCGGGGAGCTGTTTTTT. Its translation is CASSLQGTGELFF.

This clonotype was counted only a few times. The chain employs TRBV7-2 and TRBJ2-2; 9 bases are shared with TRBD2. V was clipped by 6 bases and J by 6 bases; unmatched bases: 8. CDR3 size: 15 residues. Germline V gene data show CDR1 as SGHTA and CDR2 as FQGNSA. The CDR3: CASRVEAGGAGELFF. The CDR3 DNA reads as TGTGCCAGCAGAGTCGAAGCGGGAGGTGCCGGGGAGCTGTTTTTT.